Listed below are T cell receptor beta chains from one sample, sequenced in a study of blood T cell repertoires in COVID-19. Here immunoSEQ multiplex PCR was the method, and the copy in TCRdb shows in-frame clones only, minus some. The table has fewer than 250,000 clones, 92% seen once. Source material: peripheral blood. All receptors come from a man aged 55 to 70 with COVID-19, enrolled during active disease. The CDR3 runs from the conserved cysteine through the conserved F or W. The D gene is left open where the match is weak.

j_call	d_call	v_call	cdr3_length	cdr3_aa
TRBJ2-2	.	TRBV2	15	CASSPLGGGPGELFF
TRBJ1-2	TRBD1	TRBV7-2	16	CASSRDRRPFSYGYTF
TRBJ1-1	.	TRBV4-1	14	CASSLTTVNTEAFF
TRBJ1-5	.	TRBV1	17	CTSSQGLTREWNQPQHF
TRBJ2-2	TRBD2	TRBV14	14	CASSPRLAGGELFF
TRBJ1-1	.	TRBV3-1/TRBV3-2	14	CASSHRESNTEAFF
TRBJ1-1	TRBD1	TRBV27	14	CASRLTGGRQVAFF
TRBJ2-3	.	TRBV5-1	14	CASSLDGASDTQYF
TRBJ2-5	TRBD2	TRBV4-1	15	CASSRKLAESETQYF
TRBJ2-7	.	TRBV6-5	13	CASSREAAREQYF
TRBJ2-7	TRBD1	TRBV5-1	14	CASTERQGAYEQYF
TRBJ1-2	TRBD1	TRBV6-5	15	CASSRGTANRYGYTF
TRBJ1-3	.	TRBV3-1/TRBV3-2	13	CASAVRVGNTIYF
TRBJ2-3	TRBD2	TRBV7-3	16	CASSPGTSGTTDTQYF
TRBJ2-2	.	TRBV6-4	13	CASRPVQVGELFF
TRBJ2-1	TRBD2	TRBV5-1	16	CASSLDLAGKNNEQFF
TRBJ2-1	.	TRBV7-7	14	CASSPQADHNEQFF
TRBJ2-7	.	TRBV4-1	20	CASSRYQALDRVLNSGEQYF
TRBJ2-1	.	TRBV19	15	CASSVRGSSYNEQFF
TRBJ1-5	.	TRBV24-1	12	CATSDSDQPQHF
TRBJ1-5	.	TRBV7-2	15	CASSLARAGNQPQHF
TRBJ2-3	.	TRBV7-3	16	CASSLTGGGGTDTQYF
TRBJ1-5	.	TRBV19	15	CASSAKSGTNQPQHF
TRBJ2-1	.	TRBV18	12	CASSPRENEQFF
TRBJ1-5	TRBD1	TRBV27	15	CASSSGTGGVEPQHF
TRBJ1-1	.	TRBV11-2	14	CASSLGAANTEAFF
TRBJ1-4	.	TRBV6-5	15	CASSSSYATNEKLFF
TRBJ1-5	TRBD1	TRBV5-6	16	CASRGWDSNSNQPQHF
TRBJ2-5	TRBD1	TRBV5-4	15	CASSSRTGAGETQYF
TRBJ1-3	.	TRBV18	17	CASSPNSGAPSGNTIYF
TRBJ2-3	.	TRBV9	17	CASSVVTGGISTDTQYF
TRBJ1-5	TRBD1	TRBV11-2	14	CASSLAGGNQPQHF
TRBJ2-5	TRBD1	TRBV30	15	CAWTLTGGRVETQYF
TRBJ2-1	TRBD2	TRBV7-2	15	CASSYGLAGYNEQFF
TRBJ2-3	.	TRBV4-1	15	CASSPQVGAGDTQYF
TRBJ2-5	.	TRBV4-1	15	CASSQDSGRRETQYF
TRBJ2-5	TRBD1	TRBV15	15	CATSRDRDRGETQYF
TRBJ1-5	TRBD1	TRBV18	16	CASSPSGTGGNQPQHF
TRBJ1-2	.	TRBV28	13	CASSLSQGPGYTF
TRBJ2-1	.	TRBV7-2	16	CASSPGDPGVDNEQFF
TRBJ1-3	.	TRBV5-6	16	CASSFSRQISGNTIYF
TRBJ1-1	.	TRBV3-1/TRBV3-2	11	CASSHSLEAFF
TRBJ1-3	.	TRBV2	14	CASSWEDRGNTIYF
TRBJ2-2	.	TRBV21-1	12	CASSHFLTGLFF
TRBJ1-5	TRBD1	TRBV28	16	CASSAPGTVRSQPQHF
TRBJ1-2	.	TRBV11-2	13	CASSVGSGAGYTF
TRBJ2-7	TRBD2	TRBV10-1	18	CARIPGLAGGSICYEQYF
TRBJ1-1	TRBD1	TRBV29-1	16	CSVAAKTGGPNTEAFF
TRBJ1-3	.	TRBV16	15	CASSQSRLSGNTIYF
TRBJ1-3	.	TRBV5-5	15	CASSLDLGQGNTIYF
TRBJ1-6	.	TRBV18	16	CASSPRAGEGNSPLHF
TRBJ1-4	.	TRBV30	14	CAWRHRVSNEKLFF
TRBJ1-5	.	TRBV2	15	CASSPEFSGNQPQHF
TRBJ1-6	TRBD1	TRBV6-5	14	CASRSGGRDSPLHF
TRBJ2-1	TRBD2	TRBV9	15	CASSVAGGAFNEQFF